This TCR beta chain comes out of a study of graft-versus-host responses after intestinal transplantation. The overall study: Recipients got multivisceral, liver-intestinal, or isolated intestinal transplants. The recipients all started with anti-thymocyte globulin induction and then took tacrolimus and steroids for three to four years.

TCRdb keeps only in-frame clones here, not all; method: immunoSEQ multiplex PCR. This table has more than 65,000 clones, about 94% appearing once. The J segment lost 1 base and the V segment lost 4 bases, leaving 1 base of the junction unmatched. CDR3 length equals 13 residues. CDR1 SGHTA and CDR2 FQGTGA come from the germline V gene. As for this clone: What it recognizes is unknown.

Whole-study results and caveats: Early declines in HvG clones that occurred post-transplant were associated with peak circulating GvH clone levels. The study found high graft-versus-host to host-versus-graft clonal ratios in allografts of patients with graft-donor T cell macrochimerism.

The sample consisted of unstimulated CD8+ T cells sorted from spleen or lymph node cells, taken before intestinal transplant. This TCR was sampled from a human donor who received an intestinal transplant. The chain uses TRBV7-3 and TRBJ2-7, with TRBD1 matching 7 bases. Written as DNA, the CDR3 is TGTGCCAGCAGCTCGGGACAGTCCTACGAGCAGTACTTC. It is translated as CASSSGQSYEQYF.